A single sample gave rise to the 14 T cell receptor beta chains below, sequenced in a study of memory CD4+ T cells and cytomegalovirus serostatus. Single viable CD3+CD4+CD8-CD45RO+ cells were sorted as the memory CD4+ T cells. Clones were sequenced by immunoSEQ multiplex PCR, and TCRdb holds only the in-frame ones, with some missing. Altogether some 41,000 clones are present, roughly three quarters being singletons, with the ten largest covering 0.79%. The source material was memory CD4+ T cells from blood. The receptors shown here come from an adult in good health and CMV-seronegative.

This chain links TRBV5-4 with TRBJ2-7, with TRBD1 matching over 8 bases. Germline V gene sequence: CDR1 SGHNT, CDR2 YYREEE (reference sequence). This CDR3 is built from 14 residues. The trim removed 5 bases at V and 6 bases at J, leaving 10 bases unmatched. This CDR3 reads CASSRGQGNGEQYF. CDR3 nucleotides: TGTGCCAGCAGTCGCGGACAGGGTAACGGCGAGCAGTACTTC.

This chain links TRBV27 with TRBJ1-2; possibly TRBD1 for D (5 bases). V lost 2 bases and J 8 bases, leaving 15 bases between the germline ends. Germline assignment: CDR1 MNHEY and CDR2 SMNVEV (reference sequence). This CDR3 region has 14 residues. CDR3 in DNA: TGTGCCAGCAGTTTAGGGCAGGGCTATTGGGGCTACACCTTC. Translation gives CASSLGQGYWGYTF.

The rearrangement uses TRBV6-1 and TRBJ2-3, with unresolved D. The V end lost 2 bases, the J end lost 0 bases, and 12 bases lay between the germline ends. CDR1 is MNHNS, CDR2 SASEGT, per germline. This CDR3 has 16 amino acids. CDR3 sequence: CASSERAAASTDTQYF. CDR3 DNA: TGTGCCAGCAGTGAAAGGGCGGCAGCTAGCACAGATACGCAGTATTTT.

This chain uses TRBV5-1 with TRBJ1-1; 8 nucleotides align to TRBD1. The V gene's germline CDR1 is SGHRS and CDR2 YFSETQ. CDR3 length equals 15 residues. The V segment lost 2 bases and the J segment 4 bases; nucleotides outside the gene matches: 7. In DNA, the CDR3 is TGCGCCAGCAGCTTAAGGACAGGGCCGACCACTGAAGCTTTCTTT. Amino acids: CASSLRTGPTTEAFF.

This sequence joins TRBV6-1 and TRBJ2-3; D might be TRBD1 or TRBD2, each matching 5 bases. V lost 7 bases and J lost 1, with 9 bases in between. CDR1 is MNHNS, CDR2 SASEGT, per germline. The CDR3 totals 13 residues. The CDR3 loop is CASKLGGTDTQYF. In DNA, the CDR3 is TGTGCCAGCAAGTTGGGGGGCACAGATACGCAGTATTTT.

The chain has TRBV5-1 and TRBJ2-5; D may be TRBD2 (5 bases). V lost 0 bases and J 2 bases, leaving 17 bases between the germline ends. Germline CDR1 is SGHRS and CDR2 is YFSETQ. The CDR3 length is 17 residues. This chain's CDR3 is CASSLGSVGGAQETQYF. The DNA for the CDR3 is TGCGCCAGCAGCTTGGGATCGGTTGGAGGAGCTCAAGAGACCCAGTACTTC.

The genes are TRBV11-2 and TRBJ1-1, with D maybe TRBD1 (6 bases). Trimming cost V 11 bases and J 1 base, with 14 bases left between them. In germline, CDR1 is SGHAT, CDR2 FQNNGV. This CDR3 has 13 residues. CDR3 residues: CAWRGVRNTEAFF. CDR3 DNA: TGTGCCTGGAGGGGGGTTCGGAACACTGAAGCTTTCTTT.

V usage is TRBV12-5 and J usage is TRBJ1-2, with 7 bases identical to TRBD1. V lost 4 bases to trimming and J lost 8 bases; unmatched junction nucleotides: 13. Germline lookup yields CDR1 LGHNT and CDR2 FRNRAP. This CDR3 has 15 residues. This chain's CDR3 is CASGSSGQQTEGYTF. The CDR3 DNA follows: TGTGCTAGTGGTTCGTCGGGACAGCAGACTGAGGGCTACACCTTC.

This sequence joins TRBV11-2 and TRBJ2-7; D may match TRBD1 or TRBD2 (8 bases each). CDR3 length: 15 residues. The germline V and J ends were trimmed by 5 bases and 2 bases, with 16 bases remaining between them. CDR1 is SGHAT, CDR2 FQNNGV, per germline. CDR3 bases: TGTGCCAGCAGCCCGGGGGGGACAGGACCCTACGAGCAGTACTTC. Protein sequence: CASSPGGTGPYEQYF.

The chain employs TRBV6-6 and TRBJ2-7; TRBD1 is a possible D gene (5 bases). This CDR3 spans 15 amino acids. Per the germline V gene, CDR1 is MNHNY and CDR2 is SVGAGI (reference sequence). Between the trimmed V and J ends, which lost 3 bases and 5 bases, there was a span of 17 bases. The CDR3 region has the DNA TGTGCCAGCAGTTATATGACAGCGCCTAAAAACGAGCAGTACTTC. Protein sequence: CASSYMTAPKNEQYF.

The V and J genes are TRBV6-5 and TRBJ1-1; the match to TRBD1 covers 7 bases. Germline CDR1 and CDR2: MNHEY and SVGAGI. The CDR3 spans 15 residues. Unmatched junction bases numbered 10, after V lost 5 bases and J lost 4 bases. CDR3 region: CASSGLHRGPTEAFF. The DNA for the CDR3 is TGTGCCAGCAGTGGCCTACACAGGGGTCCCACTGAAGCTTTCTTT.

The chain is built from TRBV11-2 and TRBJ2-7; a weak D match, TRBD2 (6 bases). Between the trimmed V and J ends, which lost 7 bases and 2 bases, there was a span of 21 bases. The CDR3 length is 16 residues. Per germline, CDR1 SGHAT and CDR2 FQNNGV. The DNA of the CDR3 is TGTGCCAGCATCCTCCCGGGGGACGGATACCCCTACGAGCAGTACTTC. Its protein product is CASILPGDGYPYEQYF.

The chain couples TRBV6-5 to TRBJ2-5; 8 nucleotides agree with TRBD2. This CDR3 is built from 14 residues. The V and J ends lost 6 bases and 5 bases, in that order; junction bases with no gene match: 8. Germline values: CDR1 MNHEY, CDR2 SVGAGI. The CDR3 DNA sequence: TGTGCCAGCAGCCGGACTAGCACCAGTGAGACCCAGTACTTC. Translating gives CASSRTSTSETQYF.

The chain couples TRBV7-9 to TRBJ2-2, with TRBD2 identical over 8 bases. The CDR3 runs 16 residues. Trimming removed 4 bases from V and 4 bases from J; junction bases left unmatched: 8. Looked up from germline, CDR1 is SEHNR and CDR2 is FQNEAQ (reference sequence). The CDR3 DNA reads as TGTGCCAGCAGCTCCCGGGAGGGAGGCGGCACCGGGGAGCTGTTTTTT. Translated, it gives CASSSREGGGTGELFF.